The T cell receptor beta chain under discussion was sequenced for a study of T-cell reconstitution after alpha-beta-depleted transplantation in children. Unique molecular identifiers were incorporated during preparation of the TCRbeta library. TCRdb re-derived calls from the PCR reads in MiXCR, one entry per CDR3 protein. The table lists approximately 430,000 distinct CDR3 sequences, around 15% of them singletons. This clonotype has a handful of counts. What it recognizes is unknown. Germline V gene lookup returns CDR1 MNHEY and CDR2 SVGAGI. V lost 3 bases to trimming and J lost 7 bases; unmatched junction nucleotides: 11. The CDR3 has 15 residues. General study points: T cells produced anew were the main source of T-cell counts and diversity one year after transplant.

The sequence was obtained from a boy under two years old who had a stem cell transplant for Wiskott-Aldrich syndrome, so the T cells may come from the graft donor. The genes are TRBV6-5 and TRBJ2-7; 8 bases line up with TRBD1. Here the sequenced sample was PBMCs, mostly from graft donor cells, taken 360 days after TCRalphabeta/CD19-depleted stem cell transplant. In DNA, the CDR3 is TGTGCCAGCAGTTATACGGGACAGGTCACTATAGAGCAGTACTTC. It codes for CASSYTGQVTIEQYF.